The 25 T cell receptor beta chains in this list originate from one sample, sequenced in a study of blood T cells in healthy people across ages. Primed by a sample-barcoded 5' primer and a J-beta primer mix, a second PCR proceeded for 7 to 11 cycles. One entry per CDR3 protein, called by TCRdb with MiXCR from the 5' RACE reads. The sample lists a few hundred thousand distinct CDR3 sequences, 27% occurring once. The material sequenced was blood. The receptors shown here come from a woman between 65 and 79 years old in good health.

This chain joins TRBV18 and TRBJ1-3; D is uncertain. Trimming removed 3 bases at V and 4 bases at J, with 7 bases between. Germline V CDR1 and CDR2: KGHSH, LQKENI. This CDR3 spans 13 amino acids. CDR3 DNA: TGTGCCAGCTCACCGGCTATCGGAAACACCATATATTTT. This sequence encodes CASSPAIGNTIYF.

The V and J genes are TRBV27 and TRBJ1-4, with no clear D. V lost 2 bases and J 8 bases, leaving 15 bases between the germline ends. The CDR3 sequence is 15 residues long. Germline lookup yields CDR1 MNHEY and CDR2 SMNVEV (reference sequence). Written as DNA, the CDR3 is TGTGCCAGCAGTTTAACTGTGGGGTTCGGGGAAAAACTGTTTTTT. It is translated as CASSLTVGFGEKLFF.

The CDR3 region is CASSPLGAEGGETQYF. The CDR3 coding sequence is TGTGCCAGCAGCCCCCTTGGGGCTGAAGGGGGAGAGACCCAGTACTTC. The V gene is TRBV5-6, the J gene TRBJ2-1; perhaps TRBD1 as D (6 bases). The better agreement between TRBJ2-5 and the DNA end casts doubt on the J call. Germline values: CDR1 SGHDT, CDR2 YYEEEE. The CDR3 has 16 amino acids.

This clonotype was recorded a few times. The chain carries TRBV15 and TRBJ2-2; D possibly corresponds to TRBD2 (5 bases). This CDR3 spans 12 amino acids. Germline-derived CDR1 and CDR2 are LNHNV and YYDKDF (reference sequence). V was clipped by 1 base and J by 8 bases, with 5 bases between them. In nucleotides, the CDR3 is TGTGCCACCAGCAGAGGGGAGGGGGAGCTGTTTTTT. This gives the protein CATSRGEGELFF. Filled out from reference TRBV15 and TRBJ2-2, the complete variable domain reads DAMVIQNPRYQVTQFGKPVTLSCSQTLNHNVMYWYQQKSSQAPKLLFHYYDKDFNNEADTPDNFQSRRPNTSFCFLDIRSPGLGDTAMYLCATSRGEGELFFGEGSRLTVL.

This clonotype has just one count. The chain carries TRBV15 and TRBJ2-1, with TRBD1 identical over 10 bases. Looked up from germline, CDR1 is LNHNV and CDR2 is YYDKDF (reference sequence). This CDR3 comprises 17 residues. The V gene end was trimmed by 3 bases and the J gene end by 2 bases; junction bases not matched to a gene: 7. The CDR3 here is CATSSGLGQGAYNEQFF. The CDR3, as DNA: TGTGCCACCAGCAGCGGCTTAGGACAGGGGGCCTACAATGAGCAGTTCTTC.

The rearrangement links TRBV9 to TRBJ2-5, with a tentative D call TRBD2 (6 bases). The CDR3 runs 15 residues. The germline gives CDR1 SGDLS, CDR2 YYNGEE. V lost 2 bases, J lost 2 bases, and 13 bases lay in between. CDR3 sequence reads: CASSVSPGVQETQYF. The CDR3 nucleotides are TGTGCCAGCAGCGTCTCTCCGGGGGTTCAAGAGACCCAGTACTTC. Full variable domain (remainder filled in from reference TRBV9 and TRBJ2-5): DSGVTQTPKHLITATGQRVTLRCSPRSGDLSVYWYQQSLDQGLQFLIQYYNGEERAKGNILERFSAQQFPDLHSELNLSSLELGDSALYFCASSVSPGVQETQYFGPGTRLLVL.

This clonotype occurred a few times. The chain recombines TRBV6-5 with TRBJ2-5, with 14 bases aligning to TRBD2. The CDR3 length is 19 residues. Trimming at V came to 10 bases and at J to 5 bases, leaving 21 bases not matched to a gene. CDR1 and CDR2 from the germline V gene are MNHEY and SVGAGI. The CDR3 region is CATVVTLGTSGGPPETQYF. For the CDR3, the DNA is TGTGCCACCGTAGTTACCTTAGGGACTAGCGGGGGACCCCCGGAGACCCAGTACTTC.

The chain uses TRBV29-1 and TRBJ1-2, with D hard to call. V gave up 1 base and J gave up 3 bases, with 6 bases separating them. The CDR3 sequence is 12 residues long. CDR1 and CDR2 (germline): SQVTM, ANQGSEA. As DNA, the CDR3 is TGCAGCGTTGAAGGGGGAGACTATGGCTACACCTTC. Translating it yields CSVEGGDYGYTF. The whole variable domain, filled in from reference TRBV29-1 and TRBJ1-2, reads SAVISQKPSRDICQRGTSLTIQCQVDSQVTMMFWYRQQPGQSLTLIATANQGSEATYESGFVIDKFPISRPNLTFSTLTVSNMSPEDSSIYLCSVEGGDYGYTFGSGTRLTVV.

This clonotype has more than one count but fewer than ten. The chain links TRBV20-1 to TRBJ2-1, with 9 bases fitting TRBD2. Matching the DNA end better, TRBJ2-5 makes the J call doubtful. The CDR3 length is 15 residues. Germline V CDR1 and CDR2: DFQATT, SNEGSKA (reference sequence). CDR3 DNA sequence: TGCAGTGCGCGTTCCGCGGGGGGGCCTCGGGAGACCCAGTACTTC. Protein sequence: CSARSAGGPRETQYF.

J is TRBJ1-3 and V is TRBV2; D remains ambiguous. The CDR3 length is 14 residues. The V end lost 2 bases, the J end lost 0 bases, and 5 bases lay between the germline ends. CDR1 SNHLY and CDR2 FYNNEI come from the germline V gene. The CDR3 region is CASSERISGNTIYF. CDR3 bases: TGTGCCAGCAGTGAACGGATCTCTGGAAACACCATATATTTT.

The chain joins TRBV7-2 to TRBJ2-7; D may correspond to TRBD1 or TRBD2 (5 bases each). The germline CDR1 and CDR2 sequences are SGHTA and FQGNSA. The CDR3 sequence is 15 residues long. Trimming removed 5 bases from V and 2 bases from J, with 16 bases in between. The CDR3 sequence: CASSPNRGEAYEQYF. The CDR3 nucleotides read TGTGCCAGCAGCCCCAACCGAGGGGAAGCCTACGAGCAGTACTTC.

This clonotype has a handful of counts. The gene calls are TRBV5-5 and TRBJ1-5; D gene unclear. Trimming removed 5 bases at V and 3 bases at J, with 24 bases between. Germline V CDR1 and CDR2: SGHKS, YYEKEE (reference sequence). The CDR3 is 18 residues long. The CDR3: CASSFFSGGSSNNQPQHF. Here the CDR3 DNA reads TGTGCCAGCAGTTTTTTCTCTGGAGGGTCTTCAAACAATCAGCCCCAGCATTTT.

This clonotype has more than one count but fewer than ten. CDR3 amino acids: CATSIQVRVDEQFF. The CDR3 region has the DNA TGTGCCACCAGCATACAAGTACGGGTCGATGAGCAGTTCTTC. The chain has TRBV15 and TRBJ2-1; D is undetermined. V was trimmed by 4 bases and J by 8 bases, leaving 15 bases between them. The germline V gene encodes CDR1 LNHNV and CDR2 YYDKDF (reference sequence). The CDR3 runs 14 residues.

This chain joins TRBV9 and TRBJ2-2; a possible D gene is TRBD2 (5 bases). Germline-derived CDR1 and CDR2 are SGDLS and YYNGEE. Trimming removed 6 bases from V and 6 bases from J, with 9 bases in between. CDR3 length: 12 residues. CDR3 amino acids: CASTRAAGELFF. The CDR3 bases are TGTGCCAGCACGAGGGCTGCCGGGGAGCTGTTTTTT.

This clonotype was detected a few times. The chain couples TRBV7-9 to TRBJ1-6, with D hard to call. Germline V gene lookup returns CDR1 SEHNR and CDR2 FQNEAQ (reference sequence). This CDR3 has 13 amino acids. Trimming removed 9 bases from V and 1 base from J, with 7 bases in between. This CDR3 reads CASGGSYNSPLHF. The CDR3 bases are TGTGCCAGTGGCGGGTCCTATAATTCACCCCTCCACTTT.

This clonotype was recorded a few times. This chain links TRBV2 with TRBJ2-3; 10 bases match TRBD2. With V trimmed by 2 bases and J by 8 bases, 7 bases remained unmatched. The CDR3 totals 15 residues. Germline V gene sequence: CDR1 SNHLY, CDR2 FYNNEI. The CDR3 protein is CASSEFGASGGTQYF. CDR3 in DNA: TGTGCCAGCAGTGAATTCGGGGCTAGCGGGGGTACGCAGTATTTT.

This clonotype was observed a few times. The conserved phenylalanine or tryptophan normally closing the CDR3 is absent here, so this likely arose from a read error. The V and J genes are TRBV4-2 and TRBJ2-5, with 15 positions matching TRBD2. The V gene's germline CDR1 is LGHNA and CDR2 YNFKEQ. V lost 4 bases to trimming and J lost 2 bases; unmatched junction nucleotides: 5. This CDR3 has 17 residues. This CDR3 reads CASSLGLAGGKQETQYL. DNA of the CDR3: TGTGCCAGCAGCCTCGGACTAGCGGGGGGGAAACAAGAGACCCAGTACCTC.

The rearrangement links TRBV9 to TRBJ2-7; TRBD2 is a possible D gene (7 bases). The CDR3 has 16 amino acids. With 3 bases removed from V and 2 bases from J, the gap between germline ends came to 18 bases. CDR1 and CDR2 (germline): SGDLS, YYNGEE. The CDR3 nucleotides are TGTGCCAGCAGCGCGAGTCGGGGGGCCGCCACCTACGAGCAGTACTTC. Its protein product is CASSASRGAATYEQYF.

The sample holds one count of this clonotype. The V call is TRBV6-6, the J call TRBJ1-5; D not certain. V was clipped by 8 bases and J by 1 base, with 6 bases between them. This CDR3 is 12 amino acids long. Germline loops: CDR1 MNHNY, CDR2 SVGAGI (reference sequence). CDR3 coding DNA: TGTGCCAGCTCCAAAAGCAATCAGCCCCAGCATTTT. It codes for CASSKSNQPQHF.

This clonotype was counted a few times. This chain connects TRBV7-6 to TRBJ1-2; TRBD1 aligns across 10 bases. CDR1 and CDR2 from the germline V gene are SGHVS and FNYEAQ. The CDR3 covers 14 residues. V lost 6 bases to trimming and J lost 8 bases; unmatched junction nucleotides: 9. CDR3 sequence reads: CASSPDRGRRGYTF. The CDR3 region has the DNA TGTGCCAGCAGTCCTGACAGGGGGCGGCGCGGCTACACCTTC.

V gene TRBV3-1 combines with J gene TRBJ2-5; 7 bases agree with TRBD2. Germline loops: CDR1 LGHDT, CDR2 YNNKEL (reference sequence). Losses at the gene ends were 5 bases for V and 5 bases for J; bases not matched to a gene: 8. CDR3 size: 14 residues. The CDR3, as DNA: TGTGCCAGCAGCTCATCGGGGGGTTGGGAGACCCAGTACTTC. Its protein product is CASSSSGGWETQYF.

This clonotype was detected a few times. The chain carries TRBV5-1 and TRBJ1-3; weak D call: TRBD1 (5 bases). Germline CDR1 is SGHRS and CDR2 is YFSETQ. This CDR3 comprises 15 residues. The V gene lost 0 bases and the J gene lost 0 bases, with 7 bases spanning the gap. Here the CDR3 reads CASSLAGNSGNTIYF. DNA for the CDR3: TGCGCCAGCAGCTTGGCAGGGAACTCTGGAAACACCATATATTTT.

V and J are TRBV6-2 or TRBV6-3 and TRBJ2-5, with D perhaps matching TRBD2 (6 bases). Per the germline V gene, CDR1 is MNHEY and CDR2 is SVGEGT. There are 13 residues in the CDR3. Written as DNA, the CDR3 is TGTGCGAGGCAACGACTAGTTCCCTTTGTGCAGTACTTC. Translated: CARQRLVPFVQYF.

This clonotype was seen repeatedly, ten times or more. An end of the junction differs from the germline gene, which may be a read error. The chain combines TRBV5-1 with TRBJ2-7, with D perhaps TRBD1 (5 bases). Per the germline V gene, CDR1 is SGHRS and CDR2 is YFSETQ. The CDR3 is 12 amino acids. CDR3 in DNA: TGTGCCAGCAGCTCTAGGGGCTACGAGCAGTACTTC. Protein sequence: CASSSRGYEQYF.

The chain's CDR3 is CASSRGEPGPSSGNTIYF. The CDR3 region has the DNA TGTGCCAGCAGCCGGGGGGAACCGGGACCAAGCTCTGGAAACACCATATATTTT. The chain joins TRBV6-1 to TRBJ1-3, with a possible D match to TRBD1 (5 bases). Germline V gene lookup returns CDR1 MNHNS and CDR2 SASEGT. CDR3 length: 18 residues. The V end was cut by 6 bases, the J end by 0 bases, with 21 bases between.